The following is a T cell receptor (beta chain) sequence with its context. This clone came up once. The clone's antigen remains unknown. Qualities for individual bases were not recorded, and no much larger clone is one base off. The germline V gene gives CDR1 as SGHRS and CDR2 as YFSETQ. Including the terminal cysteine and phenylalanine, the CDR3 comprises 15 residues. The retained sequence is limited to the CDR3, 45 bases, with the frame set at the first base. Trimming takes 4 bases off V and 6 bases off J; junction bases not matched to a gene: 4. This specimen comes from a study of shared clonotypes between healthy human individuals (dated by TCRdb to about 2020). About the full investigation: The cohort comprised a couple of women and a few men aged 18 to 49 years. To estimate repertoire size and how much clonotypes are shared between individuals, the study performed deep sequencing of blood TCR repertoires from a few healthy adults. Libraries were prepared and TCR repertoires were sequenced by different laboratories using diverse techniques, in order to increase sequencing depth and limit assay-specific biases. Each donor's leukapheresis produced roughly between roughly 0.85 and 10 billion PBMCs.

The donors were healthy, HIV-negative adults with no recently reported acute infections or vaccinations. Every donor was a Caucasian adult living in Nashville, Tennessee, USA. For unsorted samples, about 90 million PBMCs were counted and genomic DNA was extracted with the QIAamp DNA Blood Mini kit. Blood was obtained by leukapheresis, after which PBMCs were separated by Ficoll-Histopaque density gradient centrifugation and cryopreserved in liquid nitrogen vapor phase. What the authors observed across the whole study: Sampling was restricted to blood, and TCR repertoires in tissues likely differ from the TCR repertoires found in blood. The small number of donors limited the genetic and exposure-history diversity represented. Pairwise subsampling led to the expectation that sequencing depth would affect the degree of clonotype sharing among donors.

Using the deep immunoSEQ assay, TCR CDR3 regions were amplified from genomic DNA by multiplex PCR. For each cell subset, the extracted genomic DNA was distributed evenly across all wells of several immunoSEQ 96-well plates, and each plate served as one replicate. For unsorted PBMC, 300 to 350 ng genomic DNA, equal to roughly 32,000 T cell genomes, was loaded into each replicate PCR. Genomic DNA from unsorted PBMC was sequenced over ten immunoSEQ deep assay plates. Purified libraries were measured with a Qubit 3.0 fluorometer, size-checked on a Bioanalyzer 2100, and measured again with the KAPA Library Quantification kit. Every immunoSEQ 96-well plate was sequenced on a dedicated single-read 150-cycle Illumina NextSeq 550 flow cell. As for the authors' bioinformatics: Because the immunoSEQ output held only junctional sequences and lacked quality scores, the filtering could not match the filtering applied to full-length reads. To assign V/J genes and CDR3, sequences were annotated using PyIR, a Python wrapper for IgBLAST v1.9, with IMGT germline references. Reads were filtered out if the reads had weak V/J assignments (E-value above 1e-6), no CDR3, stop codons, out-of-frame junctions, or ambiguous translated residues. A V3J clonotype was defined by an identical inferred V gene, J gene, and CDR3 amino acid sequence. Percentage overlap between repertoires was calculated by dividing the number of shared unique clonotypes by the size of the smaller repertoire. Repertoire richness was assessed with RTK rarefaction, the Chao1 estimator, and Recon v2.1 estimates of unobserved clonotypes. TCRdb holds this immuneACCESS table with in-frame rearrangements only. Some clones are missing; in checked studies, unresolved V genes explain under half, and the rest has no known cause. V, J and clone size derive from that table, while D and trimming were established from the DNA sequence. The sample table records some 530,000 clones; 60% to 80% of these occur just once. The ten largest account for 12% of the sample.

Recombination joined TRBV5-1 with TRBJ2-2, with 12 central nucleotides matching TRBD1. Sample: PBMCs. This TCR came from a woman between 40 and 55 years old in good health. Some clones in this sample may be carry-over from other donors' samples. The CDR3 sequence is CASSRGQGASGELFF. The sequenced DNA is TGCGCCAGCAGCAGGGGACAGGGGGCTTCCGGGGAGCTGTTTTTT.